This T cell receptor (beta chain) was profiled in a study of response to subunit inactivated influenza vaccine. TCRdb used MiXCR to reprocess the RT-PCR reads, holding one entry per CDR3 protein. Of hundreds of thousands of distinct CDR3 sequences listed, approximately 13% were seen once; the top ten hold about an eighth. V lost 3 bases, J lost 3 bases, and 7 bases stayed unmatched. This CDR3 contains 16 residues. General study findings and limits: The authors offered the suggestion that each seasonal influenza vaccination recruits few new T cells.

There are many counts of this clonotype. No antigen is known for it. The rearrangement links TRBV12-3 or TRBV12-4 to TRBJ2-2; 7 bases align to TRBD1. This receptor was taken from a man aged 45-65 years who received an inactivated influenza vaccine. This sample comprised PBMCs from blood, obtained about 40 days after vaccination. The CDR3 spells CASSFRGGKDTGELFF. As DNA, the CDR3 is TGTGCCAGCAGTTTTCGAGGGGGCAAGGACACCGGGGAGCTGTTTTTT.